Below, 2 T cell receptor beta chains from the same sample are listed, as sequenced in a study of cytomegalovirus exposure and HLA in healthy donors. The PCR used 60 Vbeta and 13 Jbeta primers. Profiling relied on immunoSEQ multiplex PCR, and the TCRdb table lists in-frame clones only, not all of them. Recorded here are 68,000 or so clones; the top ten clones represent 6.5% to 8.5%. Material for sequencing was PBMCs. Receptors were obtained from a female donor in good health and CMV-seropositive.

The chain uses TRBV9 and TRBJ1-6, with no clear D. Trimming shortened V by 0 bases and J by 9 bases, and 10 bases separated the two germline ends. Germline loops: CDR1 SGDLS, CDR2 YYNGEE. This CDR3 spans 14 amino acids. The CDR3 region is CASSVASGSSPLHF. The CDR3 coding sequence is TGTGCCAGCAGCGTAGCTAGCGGCAGTTCACCCCTCCACTTT.

The V call is TRBV9, the J call TRBJ2-1; 8 bases match TRBD2. The V and J ends lost 4 bases and 6 bases, in that order; junction bases with no gene match: 9. This CDR3 comprises 15 residues. Germline V gives CDR1 SGDLS, CDR2 YYNGEE. The CDR3 here is CASSLLGAGVNEQFF. In DNA, the CDR3 is TGTGCCAGCAGCCTGCTAGGAGCGGGGGTCAATGAGCAGTTCTTC.